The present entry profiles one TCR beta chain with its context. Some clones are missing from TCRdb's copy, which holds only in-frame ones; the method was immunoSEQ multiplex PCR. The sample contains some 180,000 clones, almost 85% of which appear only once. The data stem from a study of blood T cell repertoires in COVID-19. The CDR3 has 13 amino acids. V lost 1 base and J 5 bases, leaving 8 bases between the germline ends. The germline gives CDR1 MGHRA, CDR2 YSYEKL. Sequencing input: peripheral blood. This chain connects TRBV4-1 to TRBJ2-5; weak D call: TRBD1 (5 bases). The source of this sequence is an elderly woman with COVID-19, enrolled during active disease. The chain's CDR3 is CASSQAGWETQYF. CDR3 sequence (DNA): TGCGCCAGCAGCCAAGCAGGGTGGGAGACCCAGTACTTC.